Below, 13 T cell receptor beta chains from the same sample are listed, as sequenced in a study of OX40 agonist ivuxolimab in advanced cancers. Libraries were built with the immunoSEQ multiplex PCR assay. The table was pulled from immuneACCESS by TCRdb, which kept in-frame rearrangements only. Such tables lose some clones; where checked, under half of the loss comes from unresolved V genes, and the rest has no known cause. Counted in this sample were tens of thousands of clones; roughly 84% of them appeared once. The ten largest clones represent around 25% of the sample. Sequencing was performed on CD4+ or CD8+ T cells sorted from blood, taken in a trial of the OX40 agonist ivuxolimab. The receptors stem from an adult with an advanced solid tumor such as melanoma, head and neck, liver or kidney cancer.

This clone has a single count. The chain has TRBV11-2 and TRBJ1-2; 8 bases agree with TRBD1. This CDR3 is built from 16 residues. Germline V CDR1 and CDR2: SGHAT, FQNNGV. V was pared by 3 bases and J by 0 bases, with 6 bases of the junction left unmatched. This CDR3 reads CASSFRTGLANYGYTF. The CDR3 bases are TGTGCCAGCAGCTTTAGGACAGGGTTAGCTAACTATGGCTACACCTTC.

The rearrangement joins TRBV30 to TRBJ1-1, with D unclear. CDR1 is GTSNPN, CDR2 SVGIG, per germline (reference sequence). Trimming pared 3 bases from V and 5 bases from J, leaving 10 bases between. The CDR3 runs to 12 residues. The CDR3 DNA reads TGTGCCTGGAGCCCAACGGGGACTGAAGCTTTCTTT. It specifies CAWSPTGTEAFF.

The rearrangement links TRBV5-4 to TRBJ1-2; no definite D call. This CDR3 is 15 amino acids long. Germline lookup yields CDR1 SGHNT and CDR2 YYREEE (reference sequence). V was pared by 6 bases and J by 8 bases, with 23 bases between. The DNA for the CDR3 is TGTGCCAGCACCTTCCTACCAGAGAGTCGCTGGGGCTACACCTTC. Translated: CASTFLPESRWGYTF.

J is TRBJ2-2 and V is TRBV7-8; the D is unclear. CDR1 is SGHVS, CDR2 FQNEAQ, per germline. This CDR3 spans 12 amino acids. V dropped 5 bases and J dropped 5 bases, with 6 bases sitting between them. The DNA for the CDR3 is TGTGCCAGCAGCCCCTCAACCGGGGAGCTGTTTTTT. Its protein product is CASSPSTGELFF.

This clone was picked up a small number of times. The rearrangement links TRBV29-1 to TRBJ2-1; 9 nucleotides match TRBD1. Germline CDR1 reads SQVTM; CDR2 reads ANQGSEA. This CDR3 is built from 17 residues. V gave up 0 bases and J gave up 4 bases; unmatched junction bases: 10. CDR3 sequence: CSVEDSPGQGRYNEQFF. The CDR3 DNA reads TGCAGCGTTGAAGATTCCCCTGGACAGGGGCGTTACAATGAGCAGTTCTTC.

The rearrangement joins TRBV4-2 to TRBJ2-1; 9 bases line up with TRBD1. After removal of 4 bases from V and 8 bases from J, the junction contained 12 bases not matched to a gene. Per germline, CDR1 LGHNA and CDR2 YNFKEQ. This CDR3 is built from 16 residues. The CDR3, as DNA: TGTGCCAGCAGCCCGAAAACAGGGGGCGCGATAGATGAGCAGTTCTTC. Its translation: CASSPKTGGAIDEQFF.

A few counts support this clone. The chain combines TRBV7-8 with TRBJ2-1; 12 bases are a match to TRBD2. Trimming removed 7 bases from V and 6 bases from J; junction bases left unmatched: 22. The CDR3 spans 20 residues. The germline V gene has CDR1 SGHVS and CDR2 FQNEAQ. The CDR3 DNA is TGTGCCAGCATTAACGGACTAGCGGGGCCACAACTAGGCCAGGCCAATGAGCAGTTCTTC. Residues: CASINGLAGPQLGQANEQFF.

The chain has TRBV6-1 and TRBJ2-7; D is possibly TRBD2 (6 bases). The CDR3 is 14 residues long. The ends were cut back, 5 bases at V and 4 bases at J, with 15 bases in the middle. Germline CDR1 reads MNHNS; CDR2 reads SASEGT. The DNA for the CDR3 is TGTGCCAGCAGTTATCGGGGGAAGGCTTACGAGCAGTACTTC. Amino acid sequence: CASSYRGKAYEQYF.

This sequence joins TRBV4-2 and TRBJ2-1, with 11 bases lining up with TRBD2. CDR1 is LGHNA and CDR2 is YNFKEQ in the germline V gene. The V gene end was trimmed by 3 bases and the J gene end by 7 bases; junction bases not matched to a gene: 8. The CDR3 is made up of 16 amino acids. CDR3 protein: CASSHSLAGEGNEQFF. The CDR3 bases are TGTGCCAGCAGCCACTCACTAGCGGGAGAGGGAAATGAGCAGTTCTTC.

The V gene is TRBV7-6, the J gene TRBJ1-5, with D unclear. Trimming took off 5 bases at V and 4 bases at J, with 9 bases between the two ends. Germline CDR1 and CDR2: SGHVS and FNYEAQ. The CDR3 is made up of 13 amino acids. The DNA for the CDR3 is TGTGCCAGCAGCCTTTACACGAATCAGCCCCAGCATTTT. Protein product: CASSLYTNQPQHF.

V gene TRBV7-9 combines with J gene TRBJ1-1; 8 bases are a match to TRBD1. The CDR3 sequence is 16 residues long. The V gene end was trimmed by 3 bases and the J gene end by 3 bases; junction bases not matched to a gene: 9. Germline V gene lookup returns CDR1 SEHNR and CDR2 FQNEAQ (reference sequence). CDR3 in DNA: TGTGCCAGCAGCTTTATAAGGGACAGGACTCACACTGAAGCTTTCTTT. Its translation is CASSFIRDRTHTEAFF.

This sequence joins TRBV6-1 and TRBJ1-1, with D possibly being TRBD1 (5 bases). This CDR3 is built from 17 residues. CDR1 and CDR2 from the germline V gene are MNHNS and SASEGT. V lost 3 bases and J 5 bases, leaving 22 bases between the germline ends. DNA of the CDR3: TGTGCCAGCAGTGACCTCCCGCATTGGCAGGGTGGAACTGAAGCTTTCTTT. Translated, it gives CASSDLPHWQGGTEAFF.

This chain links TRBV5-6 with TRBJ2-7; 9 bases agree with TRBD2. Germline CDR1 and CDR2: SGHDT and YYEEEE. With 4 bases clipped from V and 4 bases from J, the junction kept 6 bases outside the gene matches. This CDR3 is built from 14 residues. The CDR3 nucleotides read TGTGCCAGCAGCGTGGGACTAGCCCATTACGAGCAGTACTTC. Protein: CASSVGLAHYEQYF.